Each of the 20 T cell receptor beta chains below was sequenced from the same sample in a study of cytotoxic CD8 clonotypes in ibrutinib-treated CLL. TCRdb keeps only in-frame clones here, not all; method: immunoSEQ multiplex PCR. Of tens of thousands of clones listed, around 60% are singletons. Source: PBMCs, taken after 24 months of ibrutinib treatment. Every receptor here comes from a human donor with chronic lymphocytic leukemia.

As concerns this clone: One base separates it from a far larger clone, so it is likely a read error. The chain uses TRBV13 and TRBJ2-3; 13 bases match TRBD2. CDR3 length equals 17 residues. Germline assignment: CDR1 PRHDT and CDR2 FYEKMQ (reference sequence). With 5 bases clipped from V and 8 bases from J, the junction kept 13 bases outside the gene matches. CDR3 in amino acids: CASSQAELAGGLRTQYF. CDR3 in DNA: TGTGCCAGCAGCCAAGCCGAACTAGCGGGGGGGCTTCGTACGCAGTATTTT.

This clone was detected only once. The V call is TRBV29-1, the J call TRBJ1-2; TRBD1 matches at 7 bases. Trimming took 2 bases from V and 5 from J; bases not matched to a gene: 8. CDR1 is SQVTM, CDR2 ANQGSEA, per germline. This CDR3 is built from 14 residues. CDR3 amino acids: CSVEPDRAGYGYTF. The CDR3 bases are TGCAGCGTTGAACCCGACAGGGCCGGTTATGGCTACACCTTC.

The chain links TRBV5-1 to TRBJ2-5; 10 positions match TRBD2. The CDR3 is 14 residues long. Germline V gene lookup returns CDR1 SGHRS and CDR2 YFSETQ. V shed 4 bases, J shed 3 bases, and the junction held 3 bases outside the gene matches. CDR3 in amino acids: CASSPGLAEETQYF. CDR3 coding DNA: TGCGCCAGCAGCCCAGGACTAGCGGAAGAGACCCAGTACTTC.

The rearrangement joins TRBV5-1 to TRBJ2-3; maybe TRBD1 (7 bases). The CDR3 spans 18 residues. V gave up 2 bases and J gave up 2 bases, with 21 bases separating them. Germline CDR1 is SGHRS and CDR2 is YFSETQ. DNA for the CDR3: TGCGCCAGCAGCTTAGGCAGGGGGACTCCAAGGTTCACAGATACGCAGTATTTT. This codes for CASSLGRGTPRFTDTQYF.

The chain combines TRBV18 with TRBJ2-2; maybe TRBD2 (5 bases). CDR3 length: 14 amino acids. CDR1 KGHSH and CDR2 LQKENI come from the germline V gene. Trimming pared 3 bases from V and 4 bases from J, leaving 9 bases between. The CDR3: CASSPRGGTGELFF. The CDR3 nucleotides are TGTGCCAGCTCACCCCGGGGTGGCACCGGGGAGCTGTTTTTT.

In this sample, this clone turned up a few times. This chain connects TRBV5-4 to TRBJ1-6; TRBD1 is a possible D gene (6 bases). CDR3 length equals 15 residues. Germline CDR1 and CDR2: SGHNT and YYREEE (reference sequence). The ends were cut back, 1 base at V and 6 bases at J, with 11 bases in the middle. CDR3 sequence: CASSLSQGFNSPLHF. The CDR3 bases are TGTGCCAGCAGCTTGAGCCAGGGGTTTAATTCACCCCTCCACTTT.

This clone occurred a few times. J is TRBJ1-6 and V is TRBV7-9; TRBD1 matches at 9 bases. After removal of 3 bases from V and 8 bases from J, the junction contained 17 bases not matched to a gene. CDR1 is SEHNR and CDR2 is FQNEAQ in the germline V gene (reference sequence). The CDR3 consists of 19 residues. The CDR3 loop reads CASSFRTGDLGFADSPLHF. The CDR3 DNA follows: TGTGCCAGCAGCTTTCGGACAGGGGATCTAGGGTTTGCTGATTCACCCCTCCACTTT.

J is TRBJ1-5 and V is TRBV15; tentative D call: TRBD1 (6 bases). The ends were cut back, 6 bases at V and 1 base at J, with 13 bases in the middle. The CDR3 has 15 amino acids. Germline CDR1 LNHNV, CDR2 YYDKDF (reference sequence). The CDR3 coding sequence is TGTGCCACCAGACTACAGGGTTCGAGCAATCAGCCCCAGCATTTT. Amino acid sequence: CATRLQGSSNQPQHF.

On this clone itself: Germline is not matched at one junction end, which may reflect a read error. The chain links TRBV30 to TRBJ1-4; TRBD1 matches 7 bases. CDR3 length equals 14 residues. Germline V lookup: CDR1 GTSNPN, CDR2 SVGIG (reference sequence). The CDR3 is CAWSVGAGGRKTVF. CDR3 nucleotides: TGTGCCTGGAGTGTAGGAGCAGGGGGGCGAAAAACTGTTTTT.

The genes are TRBV5-4 and TRBJ2-5; 8 nucleotides line up with TRBD2. The trim removed 0 bases at V and 5 bases at J, leaving 9 bases unmatched. The CDR3 has 16 residues. Germline CDR1 and CDR2: SGHNT and YYREEE (reference sequence). CDR3 amino acids: CASSLAGGGQRETQYF. In DNA form, the CDR3 reads TGTGCCAGCAGCTTGGCCGGGGGGGGGCAGAGGGAGACCCAGTACTTC.

In its sample, this clone was seen once. The rearrangement joins TRBV11-2 to TRBJ2-2, with 13 positions matching TRBD2. J gave up 5 bases and V 4 bases, and 4 bases lay outside the gene matches. The CDR3 spans 16 residues. Germline V gives CDR1 SGHAT, CDR2 FQNNGV. The CDR3 reads CASSSRLAGGTGELFF. DNA for the CDR3: TGTGCCAGCAGCTCTCGACTAGCGGGAGGAACCGGGGAGCTGTTTTTT.

This rearrangement joins TRBV11-3 to TRBJ2-2; TRBD2 matches at 13 bases. The CDR3 extends over 16 amino acids. Unmatched junction bases numbered 5, after V lost 5 bases and J lost 5 bases. Germline V lookup: CDR1 SGHNT, CDR2 YENEEA. The CDR3 region has the DNA TGTGCCAGCAGCATCCCACTAGCGGGGGGGACCGGGGAGCTGTTTTTT. Its protein is CASSIPLAGGTGELFF.

This clone was seen repeatedly, ten times or more. This chain joins TRBV5-1 and TRBJ2-1; possible D gene TRBD2, 5 bases. In germline, CDR1 is SGHRS, CDR2 YFSETQ. This CDR3 is 13 amino acids long. V dropped 4 bases and J dropped 9 bases, with 14 bases sitting between them. As DNA, the CDR3 is TGCGCCAGCAGCCCCTTGAGGGTTGGTGAGCAGTTCTTC. Protein: CASSPLRVGEQFF.

The chain joins TRBV7-8 to TRBJ2-2; tentatively, D is TRBD1 (5 bases). The germline V gene encodes CDR1 SGHVS and CDR2 FQNEAQ. The CDR3 runs 15 residues. V was trimmed by 3 bases and J by 0 bases, leaving 8 bases between them. CDR3 loop: CASSLVDTNTGELFF. Written as DNA, the CDR3 is TGTGCCAGCAGCTTGGTGGACACGAACACCGGGGAGCTGTTTTTT.

The rearrangement joins TRBV6-1 to TRBJ1-4; D remains ambiguous. V gave up 2 bases and J gave up 4 bases, with 11 bases separating them. This CDR3 has 15 residues. Germline assignment: CDR1 MNHNS and CDR2 SASEGT. The CDR3 is CASSESLVLNEKLFF. The CDR3 bases are TGTGCCAGCAGTGAATCTCTGGTCCTTAATGAAAAACTGTTTTTT.

Many counts were recorded for this clone. CDR3 nucleotides: TGCGCCAGCAGCTTTAAACTACGGACAGGGGGCACCGGGGAGCTGTTTTTT. Its translation: CASSFKLRTGGTGELFF. This sequence joins TRBV5-1 and TRBJ2-2; 10 positions agree with TRBD1. Per the germline V gene, CDR1 is SGHRS and CDR2 is YFSETQ. Trimming took 2 bases from V and 4 from J; bases not matched to a gene: 8. This CDR3 has 17 amino acids.

The V call is TRBV19, the J call TRBJ1-2; D remains unclear. In germline, CDR1 is LNHDA, CDR2 SQIVND (reference sequence). The CDR3 sequence is 12 residues long. V was shortened by 4 bases and J by 4 bases, with 7 bases between the two germline ends. Written as DNA, the CDR3 is TGTGCCAGTAGTAGCTTCACCTATGGCTACACCTTC. Amino acids: CASSSFTYGYTF.

The chain combines TRBV6-1 with TRBJ1-1; perhaps TRBD1 as D (5 bases). CDR1 MNHNS and CDR2 SASEGT come from the germline V gene. This CDR3 has 13 residues. V was trimmed by 2 bases and J by 1 base, leaving 5 bases between them. As DNA, the CDR3 is TGTGCCAGCAGTGAAAGGGGGAACACTGAAGCTTTCTTT. This sequence encodes CASSERGNTEAFF.

In this sample, this clone turned up many times. The V and J genes are TRBV2 and TRBJ1-3; D is possibly TRBD1 (5 bases). Germline V gene sequence: CDR1 SNHLY, CDR2 FYNNEI. The CDR3 runs 12 residues. The germline V and J ends were trimmed by 8 bases and 3 bases, with 8 bases remaining between them. CDR3 nucleotide sequence: TGTGCCAGCGGTCAGGGTGGAAACACCATATATTTT. Protein sequence: CASGQGGNTIYF.

The sample holds many counts of this clone. J is TRBJ1-4 and V is TRBV5-1; 8 nucleotides match TRBD1. Germline V gene lookup returns CDR1 SGHRS and CDR2 YFSETQ. Trimming took 2 bases from V and 8 from J; bases not matched to a gene: 5. This CDR3 has 14 residues. This chain's CDR3 is CASSFRDRTEKLFF. The CDR3 bases are TGCGCCAGCAGCTTTAGGGACAGGACAGAAAAACTGTTTTTT.